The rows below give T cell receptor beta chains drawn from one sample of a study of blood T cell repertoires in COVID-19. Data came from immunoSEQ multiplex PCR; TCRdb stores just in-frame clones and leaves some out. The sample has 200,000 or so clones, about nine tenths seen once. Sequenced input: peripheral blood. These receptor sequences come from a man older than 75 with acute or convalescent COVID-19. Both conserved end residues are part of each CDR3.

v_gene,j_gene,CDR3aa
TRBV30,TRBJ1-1,CAWRGQNTEAFF
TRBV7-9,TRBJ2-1,CASRAGGPAYNEQFF
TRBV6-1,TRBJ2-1,CASSEGEGSSYNEQFF
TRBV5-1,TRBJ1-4,CASSPTATNEKLFF
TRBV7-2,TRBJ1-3,CASSLGPPGSGNTIYF
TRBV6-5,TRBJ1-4,CASSYSGGEKLFF
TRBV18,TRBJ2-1,CASSPLAGMTGNEQFF
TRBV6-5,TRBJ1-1,CASSQLTGHTEAFF
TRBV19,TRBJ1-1,CASSTAGGNTEAFF
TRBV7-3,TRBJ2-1,CASSLTFFSGDRTWDEQFF
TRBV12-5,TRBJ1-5,CASGPQDLNQPQHF
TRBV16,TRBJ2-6,CASSNLQGSGANVLTF
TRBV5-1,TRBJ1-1,CASSTGQMNTEAFF
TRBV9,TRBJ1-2,CASSPGGRVGYTF
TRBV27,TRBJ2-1,CASRLSRTSGRAGNNEQFF
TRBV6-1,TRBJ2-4,CASSLGGGSGIQYF
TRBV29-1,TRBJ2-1,CSVEIVGSLAFSSYNEQFF
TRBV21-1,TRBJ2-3,CASSPATGGRGGDTQYF
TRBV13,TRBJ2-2,CASSFSRLAGVIGELFF
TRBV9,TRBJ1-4,CASSIGEGNEKLFF
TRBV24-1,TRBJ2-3,CATSVGQGRTDTQYF
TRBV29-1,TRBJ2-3,CSVGLQGVGDTQYF
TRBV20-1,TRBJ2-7,CSASGQGATYEQYF
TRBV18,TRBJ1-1,CASSPTTGNTEAFF
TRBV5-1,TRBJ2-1,CASSSIIAGGGNNEQFF
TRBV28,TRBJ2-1,CASSLGTGGVNEQFF
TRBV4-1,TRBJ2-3,CASSPGSTGGERTQYF
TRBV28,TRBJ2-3,CASRKPGQGRDTQYF